The present T cell receptor beta chain was sequenced within a study of regulatory T cells in long-lasting Graves disease. Study as a whole: Graves' cases, newly diagnosed, had used antithyroid drugs under 3 months.

The V and J ends lost 0 bases and 4 bases, in that order; junction bases with no gene match: 9. Germline-derived CDR1 and CDR2 are DFQATT and SNEGSKA (reference sequence). The CDR3 length is 19 residues. This clonotype was recorded at least ten times. The TCR beta library used iRepertoire HTBI primers with Arm-PCR amplification of CDR3. Using its own MiXCR run on the multiplex PCR reads, TCRdb lists one record per CDR3 protein. The top ten hold less than 40% of the sample, which has approximately 310,000 distinct CDR3 sequences, 18% seen once. Regarding time point: newly diagnosed GD, antithyroid drugs for less than 3 months. The TCR library was made from RNA extracted from PBMCs. Each of the patients was recruited from an endocrinology department situated in Xi'an, China.

The rearrangement joins TRBV20-1 to TRBJ2-1; 16 bases align to TRBD2. The sequence was obtained from a female donor with Graves disease. The sequencing here drew on peripheral blood mononuclear cells (PBMCs), taken at new diagnosis, from a patient treated with antithyroid drugs. CDR3 in amino acids: CSARDIGTSGRAGYNEQFF. The CDR3 DNA sequence: TGCAGTGCTAGAGATATTGGGACTAGCGGGAGGGCGGGATACAATGAGCAGTTCTTC.